Each of the 13 T cell receptor beta chains below was sequenced from the same sample in a study of blood T cell repertoires in COVID-19. Produced via immunoSEQ multiplex PCR; TCRdb's table is partial and in-frame only. Here the sample spans approximately 200,000 clones, 70% to 85% being singletons. Sequences were obtained from peripheral blood. These receptors all stem from a woman between 50 and 59 years old with acute or convalescent COVID-19.

The genes are TRBV7-9 and TRBJ1-5; D may be TRBD1 (5 bases). Germline lookup yields CDR1 SEHNR and CDR2 FQNEAQ (reference sequence). V was trimmed by 6 bases and J by 3 bases, leaving 15 bases between them. This CDR3 contains 15 residues. CDR3 residues: CASRADGTSNQPQHF. The CDR3 nucleotides are TGTGCCAGCAGGGCGGACGGGACTTCCAATCAGCCCCAGCATTTT.

This rearrangement joins TRBV30 to TRBJ2-1; D might be TRBD1 (6 bases). Germline lookup yields CDR1 GTSNPN and CDR2 SVGIG (reference sequence). The length of the CDR3 is 14 residues. V lost 2 bases to trimming and J lost 0 bases, with 8 bases between them. This CDR3 reads CAWSKGDSYNEQFF. The DNA for the CDR3 is TGTGCCTGGAGTAAGGGGGACTCCTACAATGAGCAGTTCTTC.

In DNA form, the CDR3 reads TGTGCCAGCAGTGGGATCCAGGGGGTCCATTTT. It is translated as CASSGIQGVHF. The J gene is TRBJ1-5, the V gene TRBV2; 7 positions match TRBD1. Germline CDR1 is SNHLY and CDR2 is FYNNEI. V lost 4 bases to trimming and J lost 16 bases; unmatched junction nucleotides: 7. The length of the CDR3 is 11 residues.

The chain combines TRBV2 with TRBJ1-2; D is uncertain. Germline V gives CDR1 SNHLY, CDR2 FYNNEI. The CDR3 loop spans 15 amino acids. Trimming took off 3 bases at V and 3 bases at J, with 14 bases between the two ends. For the CDR3, the DNA is TGTGCCAGCAGTGATCATCCCTCCCGGGACTATGGCTACACCTTC. Its protein is CASSDHPSRDYGYTF.

V and J are TRBV7-2 and TRBJ2-7; 7 nucleotides align to TRBD1. V lost 5 bases and J lost 2; bases outside the gene matches: 6. The CDR3 runs to 14 residues. Germline-derived CDR1 and CDR2 are SGHTA and FQGNSA. In nucleotides, the CDR3 is TGTGCCAGCAGCGGCGATCAGGGGGCCTACGAGCAGTACTTC. This sequence encodes CASSGDQGAYEQYF.

Only one count was recorded for this clone. The rearrangement joins TRBV14 to TRBJ2-1; perhaps TRBD1 as D (5 bases). V was pared by 2 bases and J by 15 bases, with 17 bases between. Per germline, CDR1 SGHDN and CDR2 FVKESK. The CDR3 spans 13 residues. CDR3: CASSQIRSGPPFF. The CDR3 DNA reads TGTGCCAGCAGCCAAATCAGATCAGGGCCCCCGTTCTTC.

This clone was picked up a small number of times. This chain links TRBV18 with TRBJ1-2; 7 nucleotides align to TRBD1. The CDR3 totals 15 residues. Germline V CDR1 and CDR2: KGHSH, LQKENI. V dropped 5 bases and J dropped 0; count of bases not matched to a gene: 6. CDR3 DNA sequence: TGTGCCAGCTCATCACAGACAGGGTCTAACTATGGCTACACCTTC. This encodes CASSSQTGSNYGYTF.

This clone was detected a few times. This chain uses TRBV28 with TRBJ2-7; TRBD2 aligns across 11 bases. The V segment lost 5 bases and the J segment 2 bases; nucleotides outside the gene matches: 2. CDR1 is MDHEN and CDR2 is SYDVKM in the germline V gene. The CDR3 is 14 residues long. Here the CDR3 DNA reads TGTGCCAGCAGTATTAGCGGGGGGGCCTACGAGCAGTACTTC. This translates into CASSISGGAYEQYF.

The chain carries TRBV21-1 and TRBJ1-1. TRBV21-1 is assigned pseudogene status. This CDR3 has 17 residues. The CDR3 DNA reads as TGTGCCAGCAGCCCATCATTCGGGGGGGATTCGGGCACTGAAGCTTTCTTT. It translates to CASSPSFGGDSGTEAFF.

V and J are TRBV7-8 and TRBJ2-7; unclear D gene. This CDR3 spans 15 amino acids. The V and J ends lost 6 bases and 3 bases respectively, with 18 bases between them. Germline CDR1 SGHVS, CDR2 FQNEAQ. CDR3 nucleotides: TGTGCCAGCAGTCCTCTGACTTTCCCGGACTACGAGCAGTACTTC. Protein product: CASSPLTFPDYEQYF.

This chain joins TRBV7-9 and TRBJ1-6, with D perhaps matching TRBD1 (5 bases). Trimming shortened V by 11 bases and J by 9 bases, and 23 bases separated the two germline ends. Germline CDR1 and CDR2: SEHNR and FQNEAQ (reference sequence). This CDR3 has 15 residues. CDR3 sequence (DNA): TGTGCCGGCACGAAAGCTCGGGGGGAAGGTTCACCCCTCCACTTT. Its protein product is CAGTKARGEGSPLHF.

The chain combines TRBV19 with TRBJ1-2; the D is unclear. The CDR3 runs 15 residues. Germline assignment: CDR1 LNHDA and CDR2 SQIVND (reference sequence). V was shortened by 7 bases and J by 3 bases, with 18 bases between the two germline ends. The CDR3 sequence is CASTPGERIHYGYTF. CDR3 coding DNA: TGTGCCAGTACTCCCGGGGAGAGGATACACTATGGCTACACCTTC.

The gene calls are TRBV9 and TRBJ1-1; TRBD1 agrees at 9 bases. The germline V gene has CDR1 SGDLS and CDR2 YYNGEE. V shed 4 bases and J 5 bases; nucleotides not matched to a gene: 9. The CDR3 runs 15 residues. The CDR3 nucleotides are TGTGCCAGCAGCACCACAGGGGGCAAGAAAACTGAAGCTTTCTTT. It is translated as CASSTTGGKKTEAFF.